The 26 T cell receptor beta chains listed next were all sequenced from one sample in a study of cytomegalovirus exposure and HLA in healthy donors. PCR used 60 Vbeta primers and 13 Jbeta primers. Measured with immunoSEQ multiplex PCR; TCRdb has only the in-frame clones, and not every one. The top ten hold 2.3% of the sample, which has roughly 200,000 clones, around 85% seen once. Sequenced sample: PBMCs. Source of these receptors: a woman in her fifties or sixties in good health and CMV-seronegative.

The CDR3 region is CAWSVASGSYEQYF. CDR3 sequence (DNA): TGTGCCTGGAGTGTGGCTAGCGGGAGCTACGAGCAGTACTTC. The rearrangement uses TRBV30 and TRBJ2-7; 10 bases align to TRBD2. CDR3 length: 14 amino acids. Germline trimming cut 0 bases from V and 3 bases from J; bases unmatched to any gene: 2. Per the germline V gene, CDR1 is GTSNPN and CDR2 is SVGIG (reference sequence).

The genes are TRBV5-1 and TRBJ2-7; 11 positions agree with TRBD2. The germline gives CDR1 SGHRS, CDR2 YFSETQ. Trimming took 6 bases from V and 7 from J; bases not matched to a gene: 12. The CDR3 is 15 amino acids. In DNA form, the CDR3 reads TGCGCCAGCAACGTAGCGGGAGGGCGGTTGGGGGAGCAGTACTTC. It encodes CASNVAGGRLGEQYF.

The genes are TRBV7-6 and TRBJ2-3; 12 positions match TRBD2. The CDR3 has 16 amino acids. V lost 2 bases and J lost 4; bases outside the gene matches: 4. Per germline, CDR1 SGHVS and CDR2 FNYEAQ. CDR3 loop: CASSLQTSGSPDTQYF. The DNA of the CDR3 is TGTGCCAGCAGCTTACAGACTAGCGGGAGCCCAGATACGCAGTATTTT.

This chain joins TRBV2 and TRBJ2-1, with D possibly matching TRBD1 (6 bases). The CDR3 is 13 amino acids. The V and J ends lost 7 bases and 6 bases respectively, with 13 bases between them. Germline V lookup: CDR1 SNHLY, CDR2 FYNNEI. CDR3 residues: CASIGQSGNEQFF. In DNA, the CDR3 is TGTGCCAGCATTGGACAGTCGGGCAATGAGCAGTTCTTC.

The chain is built from TRBV30 and TRBJ1-3; no clear D gene. CDR3 size: 15 residues. V was clipped by 5 bases and J by 1 base, with 15 bases between them. CDR1 GTSNPN and CDR2 SVGIG come from the germline V gene (reference sequence). CDR3 protein: CAWGLGLASGNTIYF. The CDR3 DNA sequence: TGTGCCTGGGGCTTAGGACTGGCGTCTGGAAACACCATATATTTT. Full variable domain (remainder filled in from reference TRBV30 and TRBJ1-3): SQTIHQWPATLVQPVGSPLSLECTVEGTSNPNLYWYRQAAGRGLQLLFYSVGIGQISSEVPQNLSASRPQDRQFILSSKKLLLSDSGFYLCAWGLGLASGNTIYFGEGSWLTVV.

This clone was detected a few times. This sample also contains other DNA sequences that code for the same CDR3. The rearrangement uses TRBV30 and TRBJ1-3, with D uncertain. The CDR3 runs to 13 residues. Germline assignment: CDR1 GTSNPN and CDR2 SVGIG (reference sequence). Deletions cut 2 bases from V and 0 bases from J, with 5 bases between. The CDR3 region has the DNA TGTGCCTGGAGTACGGGCTCTGGAAACACCATATATTTT. Its protein is CAWSTGSGNTIYF.

This clone was seen just once. Other DNA sequences of this sample code for an identical CDR3. The chain joins TRBV5-1 to TRBJ2-2, with 7 bases matching TRBD1. CDR3 length equals 15 residues. CDR1 is SGHRS and CDR2 is YFSETQ in the germline V gene. V trimming: 1 base; J trimming: 1 base; junction bases outside the gene matches: 1. In DNA form, the CDR3 reads TGCGCCAGCAGCTTGCGACAGGGGAACACCGGGGAGCTGTTTTTT. It encodes CASSLRQGNTGELFF.

V is TRBV5-1 and J is TRBJ2-1; D perhaps matches TRBD2 (5 bases). V dropped 0 bases and J dropped 6 bases, with 10 bases sitting between them. The CDR3 is 14 amino acids. Germline V gene sequence: CDR1 SGHRS, CDR2 YFSETQ. CDR3: CASSLGSVLNEQFF. As DNA, the CDR3 is TGCGCCAGCAGCTTGGGTAGCGTCCTCAATGAGCAGTTCTTC.

The gene calls are TRBV28 and TRBJ2-3; 11 bases agree with TRBD1. Unmatched junction bases numbered 6, after V lost 2 bases and J lost 5 bases. The germline V gene encodes CDR1 MDHEN and CDR2 SYDVKM. This CDR3 contains 16 residues. CDR3 protein: CASSLLGQGVGDTQYF. CDR3 in DNA: TGTGCCAGCAGTTTACTGGGACAGGGGGTTGGAGATACGCAGTATTTT.

The chain carries TRBV5-5 and TRBJ1-1; D uncertain. The CDR3 loop spans 12 amino acids. The V gene lost 5 bases and the J gene lost 11 bases, with 16 bases spanning the gap. Germline CDR1 and CDR2: SGHKS and YYEKEE (reference sequence). In DNA, the CDR3 is TGTGCCAGCAGACGAAGCGACTTAGAGGCTTTCTTT. This gives the protein CASRRSDLEAFF. The whole variable domain, remainder taken from reference TRBV5-5 and TRBJ1-1, is DAGVTQSPTHLIKTRGQQVTLRCSPISGHKSVSWYQQVLGQGPQFIFQYYEKEERGRGNFPDRFSARQFPNYSSELNVNALLLGDSALYLCASRRSDLEAFFGQGTRLTVV.

This clone was observed a single time. The J gene is TRBJ2-1, the V gene TRBV18; tentatively, D is TRBD2 (5 bases). CDR1 is KGHSH and CDR2 is LQKENI in the germline V gene. This CDR3 contains 14 residues. The V and J ends lost 3 bases and 8 bases respectively, with 14 bases between them. The CDR3 loop is CASSPITSSDEQFF. The CDR3 region has the DNA TGTGCCAGCTCACCCATAACTAGTTCCGATGAGCAGTTCTTC.

In this sample, this clone turned up once. This chain uses TRBV9 with TRBJ2-6, with 9 positions matching TRBD2. With 2 bases clipped from V and 4 bases from J, the junction kept 7 bases outside the gene matches. Germline loops: CDR1 SGDLS, CDR2 YYNGEE. The CDR3 loop spans 17 amino acids. The CDR3 nucleotides read TGTGCCAGCAGCGTCCTAGCGGGATCAACCGGGGCCAACGTCCTGACTTTC. Translated, it gives CASSVLAGSTGANVLTF.

The rearrangement joins TRBV19 to TRBJ1-1; TRBD1 agrees at 7 bases. The CDR3 covers 14 residues. The germline gives CDR1 LNHDA, CDR2 SQIVND (reference sequence). The V and J ends lost 5 bases and 11 bases, in that order; junction bases with no gene match: 14. CDR3 residues: CASSPGTAEWWAFF. The CDR3 nucleotides read TGTGCCAGTAGTCCGGGGACAGCCGAATGGTGGGCTTTCTTT.

This clone has more than one count but fewer than ten. The V call is TRBV6-1, the J call TRBJ1-5; no firm D call. CDR3 length: 14 residues. Germline V CDR1 and CDR2: MNHNS, SASEGT. Trimming left V 7 bases short and J 3 bases short, with 13 bases between. CDR3 loop: CASIPGGFNQPQHF. CDR3 nucleotides: TGTGCCAGCATCCCCGGCGGCTTCAATCAGCCCCAGCATTTT.

V gene TRBV2 combines with J gene TRBJ1-5, with 8 nucleotides matching TRBD1. The junction had 6 bases not matched to a gene; V was cut back by 7 bases and J by 4 bases. This CDR3 is 14 amino acids long. Germline CDR1 SNHLY, CDR2 FYNNEI. The CDR3 spells CASKWRTGNQPQHF. In DNA form, the CDR3 reads TGTGCCAGCAAGTGGCGGACAGGGAATCAGCCCCAGCATTTT.

The chain is built from TRBV5-1 and TRBJ2-2; 7 positions agree with TRBD1. This CDR3 has 16 amino acids. In germline, CDR1 is SGHRS, CDR2 YFSETQ. V was pared by 3 bases and J by 2 bases, with 7 bases of the junction left unmatched. CDR3 nucleotides: TGCGCCAGCAGCTGGCGAGGGGACAGTAACACCGGGGAGCTGTTTTTT. Protein: CASSWRGDSNTGELFF.

The V call is TRBV7-2, the J call TRBJ2-5; TRBD1 matches 9 bases. Germline assignment: CDR1 SGHTA and CDR2 FQGNSA. This CDR3 region has 13 residues. The V and J ends lost 5 bases and 4 bases, in that order; junction bases with no gene match: 2. In nucleotides, the CDR3 is TGTGCCAGCAGCGAGACAGGGGGAGAGACCCAGTACTTC. This codes for CASSETGGETQYF.

The rearrangement links TRBV13 to TRBJ2-3; TRBD2 is a possible D gene (6 bases). This CDR3 spans 14 amino acids. Trimming removed 5 bases from V and 9 bases from J, with 18 bases in between. Germline CDR1 and CDR2: PRHDT and FYEKMQ (reference sequence). CDR3 sequence (DNA): TGTGCCAGCAGCCCCACTGTTGGCGGGATGACGCAGTATTTT. Protein product: CASSPTVGGMTQYF.

This chain joins TRBV28 and TRBJ2-7, with D tentatively TRBD1 (6 bases). Germline V gene sequence: CDR1 MDHEN, CDR2 SYDVKM. This CDR3 region has 14 residues. Trimming pared 10 bases from V and 0 bases from J, leaving 16 bases between. The CDR3 coding sequence is TGTGCCACAAGATACAGGGTTAGCTCCTACGAGCAGTACTTC. It is translated as CATRYRVSSYEQYF.

This chain connects TRBV2 to TRBJ1-1; D call uncertain. In germline, CDR1 is SNHLY, CDR2 FYNNEI. V was shortened by 4 bases and J by 12 bases, with 12 bases between the two germline ends. This CDR3 is built from 11 residues. The CDR3 region has the DNA TGTGCCAGCAGTGCATCCCACGGGTCTTTCTTT. This gives the protein CASSASHGSFF.

The chain employs TRBV6-6 and TRBJ2-1; a possible D gene is TRBD1 (5 bases). Germline V gene data show CDR1 as MNHNY and CDR2 as SVGAGI (reference sequence). The CDR3 consists of 15 residues. V lost 2 bases to trimming and J lost 6 bases, with 14 bases between them. The CDR3, as DNA: TGTGCCAGCAGTTACCGGCAGGGAATAGTCAATGAGCAGTTCTTC. It codes for CASSYRQGIVNEQFF.

This chain joins TRBV6-1 and TRBJ2-5; D is possibly TRBD2 (6 bases). Trimming pared 1 base from V and 1 base from J, leaving 7 bases between. In germline, CDR1 is MNHNS, CDR2 SASEGT. The CDR3 contains 14 residues. CDR3 in DNA: TGTGCCAGCAGTGAAGGGGACTTCCAAGAGACCCAGTACTTC. It encodes CASSEGDFQETQYF.

With respect to this clone: Distinct nucleotide sequences in the sample also encode this CDR3. The chain uses TRBV6-1 and TRBJ1-2; D gene ambiguous. V lost 4 bases and J lost 0, with 9 bases in between. This CDR3 contains 14 residues. CDR1 and CDR2 (germline): MNHNS, SASEGT. CDR3 DNA: TGTGCCAGCAGTGGCCAGAGGGCTAACTATGGCTACACCTTC. This sequence encodes CASSGQRANYGYTF.

The chain recombines TRBV27 with TRBJ2-7, with TRBD2 identical over 10 bases. Germline assignment: CDR1 MNHEY and CDR2 SMNVEV (reference sequence). V dropped 1 base and J dropped 4; count of bases not matched to a gene: 4. The CDR3 runs to 15 residues. The CDR3 is CASSLFLAGAYEQYF. CDR3 nucleotides: TGTGCCAGCAGTTTATTCCTAGCGGGAGCTTACGAGCAGTACTTC.

The gene calls are TRBV28 and TRBJ1-5; D unclear. Per germline, CDR1 MDHEN and CDR2 SYDVKM. The CDR3 contains 13 residues. Trimming removed 5 bases from V and 3 bases from J, with 8 bases in between. The CDR3 bases are TGTGCCAGCAGTACCGCGGACAATCAGCCCCAGCATTTT. The encoded protein is CASSTADNQPQHF.

The CDR3 loop is CASSREGTGPGNTIYF. The CDR3 DNA is TGTGCCAGCAGCCGAGAGGGGACAGGGCCTGGAAACACCATATATTTT. The chain combines TRBV4-2 with TRBJ1-3; TRBD1 matches 9 bases. The V gene end was trimmed by 4 bases and the J gene end by 2 bases; junction bases not matched to a gene: 6. The CDR3 is made up of 16 amino acids. CDR1 and CDR2 (germline): LGHNA, YNFKEQ.